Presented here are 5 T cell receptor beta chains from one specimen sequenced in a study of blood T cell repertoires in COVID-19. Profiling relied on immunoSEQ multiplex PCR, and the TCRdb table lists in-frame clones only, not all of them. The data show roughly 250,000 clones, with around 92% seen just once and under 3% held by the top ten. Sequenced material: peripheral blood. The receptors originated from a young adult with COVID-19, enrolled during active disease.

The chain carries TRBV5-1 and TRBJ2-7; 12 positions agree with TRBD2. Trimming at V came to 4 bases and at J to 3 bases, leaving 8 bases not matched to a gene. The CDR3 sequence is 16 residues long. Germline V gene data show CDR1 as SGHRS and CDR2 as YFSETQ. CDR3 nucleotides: TGCGCCAGCAGCCACCTTCAGACTAGCGGGAGCTACGAGCAGTACTTC. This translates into CASSHLQTSGSYEQYF. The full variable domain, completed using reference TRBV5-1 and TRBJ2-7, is KAGVTQTPRYLIKTRGQQVTLSCSPISGHRSVSWYQQTPGQGLQFLFEYFSETQRNKGNFPGRFSGRQFSNSRSEMNVSTLELGDSALYLCASSHLQTSGSYEQYFGPGTRLTVT.

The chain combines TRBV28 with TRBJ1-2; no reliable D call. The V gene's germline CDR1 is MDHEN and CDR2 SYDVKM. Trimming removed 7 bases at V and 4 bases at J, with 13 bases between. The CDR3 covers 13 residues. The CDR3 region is CASTQQSPYGYTF. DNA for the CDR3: TGTGCCAGCACCCAACAGTCCCCCTATGGCTACACCTTC.

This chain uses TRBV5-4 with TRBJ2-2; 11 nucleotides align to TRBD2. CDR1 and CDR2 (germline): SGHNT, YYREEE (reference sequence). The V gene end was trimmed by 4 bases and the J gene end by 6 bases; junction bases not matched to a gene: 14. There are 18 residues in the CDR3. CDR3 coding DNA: TGTGCCAGCAGCCCACTGCGGGGGACTAGCGGCGCGTCCGGGGAGCTGTTTTTT. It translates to CASSPLRGTSGASGELFF.

The CDR3 is CASSLVGIESTDTQYF. The CDR3 bases are TGCGCCAGCAGCTTGGTCGGGATAGAATCCACAGATACGCAGTATTTT. The rearrangement joins TRBV5-1 to TRBJ2-3, with D tentatively TRBD2 (5 bases). The germline CDR1 and CDR2 sequences are SGHRS and YFSETQ. The CDR3 is 16 residues long. V was pared by 0 bases and J by 2 bases, with 13 bases between.

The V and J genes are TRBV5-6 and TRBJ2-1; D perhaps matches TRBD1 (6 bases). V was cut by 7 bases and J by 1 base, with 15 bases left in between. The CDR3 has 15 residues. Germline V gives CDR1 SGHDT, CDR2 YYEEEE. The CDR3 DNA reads TGTGCCAGCCGAAGGGACACACAATCCTACAATGAGCAGTTCTTC. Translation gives CASRRDTQSYNEQFF.